Each of the 8 T cell receptor beta chains below was sequenced from the same sample in a study of blood T cells in healthy people across ages. Primers used in a second PCR of about 6 to 11 cycles were a sample-barcoded 5' primer and a J-beta primer mix. TCRdb fed the 5' RACE reads into MiXCR, producing one record per CDR3 protein. Of 1.5 million to 2 million distinct CDR3 sequences in the sample, around half were seen once. Sample: blood. The receptor set was obtained from a woman aged 35 to 49 in good health.

The rearrangement links TRBV15 to TRBJ2-3; no clear D. Germline V gene sequence: CDR1 LNHNV, CDR2 YYDKDF (reference sequence). The CDR3 is 16 amino acids. The V and J ends lost 0 bases and 1 base respectively, with 11 bases between them. CDR3 sequence reads: CATSRDYGRGTDTQYF. The CDR3, as DNA: TGTGCCACCAGCAGAGATTACGGACGCGGCACAGATACGCAGTATTTT. The full variable domain, in which reference TRBV15 and TRBJ2-3 provide the parts outside the CDR3, is DAMVIQNPRYQVTQFGKPVTLSCSQTLNHNVMYWYQQKSSQAPKLLFHYYDKDFNNEADTPDNFQSRRPNTSFCFLDIRSPGLGDTAMYLCATSRDYGRGTDTQYFGPGTRLTVL.

The chain carries TRBV6-2 or TRBV6-3 and TRBJ1-5, with D maybe TRBD1 (5 bases). The CDR3 has 15 amino acids. Per the germline V gene, CDR1 is MNHEY and CDR2 is SVGEGT. Trimming removed 5 bases at V and 2 bases at J, with 13 bases between. The CDR3 loop is CASSRDSRGNQPQHF. For the CDR3, the DNA is TGTGCCAGCAGTCGGGACTCACGCGGCAATCAGCCCCAGCATTTT.

Notes on this clonotype: The junction does not match germline at one end; this may be a read error. V and J are TRBV6-5 and TRBJ2-5; D possibly corresponds to TRBD1 (6 bases). CDR3 length: 17 residues. The germline gives CDR1 MNHEY, CDR2 SVGAGI. CDR3 in amino acids: CASSYSAGVGGEEAQYF. CDR3 DNA: TGTGCCAGCAGTTACTCAGCAGGGGTCGGTGGGGAAGAGGCCCAGTACTTC.

CDR3 bases: TGCAGTGCTAGAGTCTCACAGGGAATCAATGAGCAGTTCTTC. Translation gives CSARVSQGINEQFF. The V call is TRBV20-1, the J call TRBJ2-1; possible D gene TRBD1, 6 bases. Per the germline V gene, CDR1 is DFQATT and CDR2 is SNEGSKA (reference sequence). With 1 base removed from V and 6 bases from J, the gap between germline ends came to 13 bases. The CDR3 is made up of 14 amino acids.

V gene TRBV5-1 combines with J gene TRBJ2-7; D not resolved. The J call may be in error: the DNA end matches TRBJ2-5 better. CDR1 is SGHRS and CDR2 is YFSETQ in the germline V gene. CDR3 length equals 15 residues. This CDR3 is CASSSNPDPRETQYF. For the CDR3, the DNA is TGCGCCAGCAGCTCCAATCCCGACCCTCGGGAGACCCAGTACTTC.

This chain joins TRBV24-1 and TRBJ2-1, with TRBD2 matching 7 bases. CDR1 KGHDR and CDR2 SFDVKD come from the germline V gene. This CDR3 comprises 16 residues. Trimming took 0 bases from V and 2 from J; bases not matched to a gene: 3. The CDR3, as DNA: TGTGCCACCAGTGATTTGGAAGCGGGGACCTACAATGAGCAGTTCTTC. Protein product: CATSDLEAGTYNEQFF.

The rearrangement joins TRBV7-2 to TRBJ2-1; 15 positions match TRBD2. Per the germline V gene, CDR1 is SGHTA and CDR2 is FQGNSA. The V and J ends lost 4 bases and 10 bases, in that order; junction bases with no gene match: 11. CDR3 length: 17 residues. In nucleotides, the CDR3 is TGTGCCAGCAGCTCACGGACTAGCGGGGGGGCGAAGGGAGAGCAGTTCTTC. This sequence encodes CASSSRTSGGAKGEQFF.

This clonotype was seen only a few times. J is TRBJ2-3 and V is TRBV3-1; D is undetermined. Trimming took 1 base from V and 0 from J, leaving 11 bases between them. Germline assignment: CDR1 LGHDT and CDR2 YNNKEL (reference sequence). This CDR3 contains 16 residues. The CDR3 protein is CASSQAGPTSTDTQYF. The CDR3 DNA follows: TGTGCCAGCAGCCAAGCCGGGCCTACTAGCACAGATACGCAGTATTTT.